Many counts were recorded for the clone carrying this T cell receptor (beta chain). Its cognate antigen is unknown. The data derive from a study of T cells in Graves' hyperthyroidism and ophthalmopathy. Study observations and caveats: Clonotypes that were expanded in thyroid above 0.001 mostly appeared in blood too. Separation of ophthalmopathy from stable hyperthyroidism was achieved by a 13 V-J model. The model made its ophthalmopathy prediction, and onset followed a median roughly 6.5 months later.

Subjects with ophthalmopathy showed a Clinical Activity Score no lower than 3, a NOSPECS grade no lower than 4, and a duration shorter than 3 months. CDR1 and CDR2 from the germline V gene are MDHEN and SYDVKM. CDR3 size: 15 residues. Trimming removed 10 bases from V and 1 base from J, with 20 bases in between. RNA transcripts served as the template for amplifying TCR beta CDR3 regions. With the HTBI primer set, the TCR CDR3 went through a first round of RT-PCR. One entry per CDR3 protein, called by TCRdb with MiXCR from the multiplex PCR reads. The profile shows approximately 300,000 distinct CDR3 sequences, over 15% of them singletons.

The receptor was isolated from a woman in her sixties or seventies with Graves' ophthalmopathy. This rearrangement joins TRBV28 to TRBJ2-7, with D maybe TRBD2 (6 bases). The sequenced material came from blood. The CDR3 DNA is TGTGCCATCGAATCCGGGGGAGGTGGGTCCTACGAGCAGTACTTC. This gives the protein CAIESGGGGSYEQYF.